This T cell receptor beta chain was documented in a study of Ad26.COV2.S vaccination and SARS-CoV-2 variants (dated by TCRdb to the early 2020s). Study-level background: Vaccine-arm donors were drawn from COV1001, a multicentre, randomized, double-blind, placebo-controlled phase I-IIa trial of Ad26.COV2.S in healthy adults. The TCR-sequenced set comprised approximately 32 samples: about 19 Ad26.COV2.S vaccine recipients, 5 placebo recipients and 8 SARS-CoV-2 convalescent individuals. The specificity and breadth of SARS-CoV-2-reactive T cell receptors after Ad26.COV2.S vaccination were assessed by TCRbeta repertoire sequencing. Investigators remained blinded to trial group allocation during experiments and outcome assessment. Ad26.COV2.S was administered intramuscularly at 5 x 10^10 or 1 x 10^11 viral particles, either as a single shot or as two shots given 56 days apart. Participants in the trial were split at random into five groups of five each, receiving low-dose or high-dose Ad26.COV2.S once or twice, or else placebo on both occasions. Here is what the overall study found, with its caveats: Comparable non-spike TCR breadth was observed between vaccine and placebo recipients, consistent with only spike being contained in the vaccine. The study lacked the statistical power to compare responses across vaccine doses or regimens. The authors noted that the TCR breadth and depth analyses may have underestimated total T cell responses. After vaccination, spike-specific CD8+ and CD4+ T cell responses were reported to show substantial breadth. Higher spike-specific TCR breadth was observed in Ad26.COV2.S recipients than in placebo recipients (P = 0.0014).

With regard to this clone: It lacks a known antigen. Base qualities are missing; no much larger clone stands one base away.

The CDR3 runs 12 residues from the cysteine to the phenylalanine. The sequence is cut down to CDR3 DNA, 36 bases in frame from base 1. CDR1 and CDR2, per the germline V gene, are SQVTM and ANQGSEA. V is pared back by 3 bases and J by 0 bases, with 6 bases lying between the germline termini. TCRbeta CDR3 regions were sequenced with the immunoSEQ Assay. After extraction, genomic DNA underwent amplification by bias-controlled multiplex PCR, followed by high-throughput sequencing. The authors' analysis ran thus. To quantify the absolute abundance of each unique TCRbeta CDR3 region, sequences were collapsed and filtered. T cell fraction was estimated by normalizing TCRbeta template counts to usable DNA, with usable DNA measured through amplification of reference genes found in all nucleated cells. Repertoire TCRs were annotated as SARS-CoV-2-specific by exact matching of V gene, CDR3 amino acid sequence and J gene to a known reactive TCR set. The reference SARS-CoV-2 TCR set was derived from MIRA and filtered for enrichment in COVID-19-positive ImmuneCODE repertoires, a step that removed public or cross-reactive TCRs. Using the MIRA antigens, annotated TCRs were further analysed by specific ORF or by position within an ORF. Breadth was defined as annotated unique rearrangements over total unique productive rearrangements; depth was the summed frequency of those rearrangements. Two-sided Wilcoxon rank-sum tests were applied when comparing TCR breadth between groups. TCRdb's version of the immuneACCESS table is confined to in-frame rearrangements and falls short of the full clone set. An unresolved V gene accounts for under half of the shortfall where checked; the remainder is of unknown origin. The DNA was the basis for D and trimming; V, J and clone size are from that table. The sample includes about 680,000 clones, with about 90% observed a single time. The ten largest clones take up approximately 1.5% of the sample.

Explained via the paper, the treatment or condition label denotes: around 19 received Ad26.COV2.S at low or high dose, single or two shots; roughly five received placebo; per-sample allocation not given. Repertoires of vaccine and placebo recipients were sequenced from samples collected on day 63 after the first injection. Between 29 July and 7 August 2020, Cohort 1b enrolled about two dozen adults aged 18-55 years at one site in Boston, USA. Ad26.COV2.S consisted of a replication-incompetent adenovirus type 26 vector by which a prefusion-stabilized SARS-CoV-2 spike protein from the original Wuhan strain was expressed.

Specimen: peripheral blood, collected in a trial of Ad26.COV2.S vaccine versus placebo. Rearrangement joined TRBV29-1 to TRBJ2-7; the D gene is not confidently resolved. The source of this sequence is a person aged 18-65 years who received the Ad26.COV2.S COVID-19 vaccine or a placebo. The CDR3 protein is CSVELSSYEQYF. The DNA reads TGCAGCGTTGAGCTTAGCTCCTACGAGCAGTACTTC.